This T cell receptor (beta chain) was profiled in a study of T cells in Graves' hyperthyroidism and ophthalmopathy. The CDR3 sequence is 16 residues long. CDR1 is SGHKS and CDR2 is YYEKEE in the germline V gene (reference sequence). V was pared by 2 bases and J by 5 bases, with 11 bases of the junction left unmatched. This clonotype appeared many times. The antigen remains unidentified. Overall study findings and caveats: Among thyroid clonotypes expanded above 0.001, most also appeared in blood.

TCR beta CDR3 regions were amplified from RNA transcripts. The TCR CDR3 was amplified in a first-round RT-PCR using the HTBI primer set. TCRdb recomputed calls from the multiplex PCR reads with MiXCR, one row per CDR3 protein. The sample has 540,000 or so distinct CDR3 sequences; about 15% are singletons. Exclusions: uncontrolled infection, other autoimmune disease, pregnancy, lactation. The sequence was collected from a woman in her 30s with Graves' hyperthyroidism. The chain employs TRBV5-5 and TRBJ2-7, with TRBD2 matching 9 bases. The specimen sequenced was blood. The CDR3 coding sequence is TGTGCCAGCAGCTTCTTAGCTAGCGGGATTAACCACGAGCAGTACTTC. This gives the protein CASSFLASGINHEQYF.